This T cell receptor (beta chain) appears in the sequencing data of a study of neurological immune-mediated disorders. TCRdb analysed the 5' RACE reads with MiXCR anew, one entry per CDR3 protein. The sample holds 70,000 to 75,000 distinct CDR3 sequences, roughly 15% seen once. Time point here: longitudinal time-point 1 (baseline). This clonotype was observed at least ten times. V was pared by 9 bases and J by 4 bases, with 17 bases between. There are 14 residues in the CDR3. Germline-derived CDR1 and CDR2 are MNHNS and SASEGT. The receptor was isolated from a female donor with HTLV-1-associated myelopathy (HAM/TSP). The gene calls are TRBV6-1 and TRBJ2-3; possibly TRBD2 for D (5 bases). Sequenced sample: PBMCs. CDR3 nucleotide sequence: TGTGCCAGTAAAGTGGACGGTAGCGCAGATACGCAGTATTTT. Its protein is CASKVDGSADTQYF.